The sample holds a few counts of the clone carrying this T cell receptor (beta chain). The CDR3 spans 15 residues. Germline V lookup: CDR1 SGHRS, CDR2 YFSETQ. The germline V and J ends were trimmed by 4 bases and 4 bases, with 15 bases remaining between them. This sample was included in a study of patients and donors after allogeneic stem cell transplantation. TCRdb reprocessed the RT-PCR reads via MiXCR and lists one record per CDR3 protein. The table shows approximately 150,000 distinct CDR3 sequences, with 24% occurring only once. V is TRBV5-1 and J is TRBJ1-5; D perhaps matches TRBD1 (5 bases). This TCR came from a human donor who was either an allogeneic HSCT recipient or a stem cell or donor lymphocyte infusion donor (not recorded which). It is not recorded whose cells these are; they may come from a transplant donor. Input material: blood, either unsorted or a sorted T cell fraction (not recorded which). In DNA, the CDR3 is TGCGCCAGCAGCCCCCGACAGATTCCAAATCAGCCCCAGCATTTT. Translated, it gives CASSPRQIPNQPQHF. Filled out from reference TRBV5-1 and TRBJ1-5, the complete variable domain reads KAGVTQTPRYLIKTRGQQVTLSCSPISGHRSVSWYQQTPGQGLQFLFEYFSETQRNKGNFPGRFSGRQFSNSRSEMNVSTLELGDSALYLCASSPRQIPNQPQHFGDGTRLSIL.